This T cell receptor (beta chain) stems from a study of T cell responses to AZD1222 COVID-19 vaccine (dated by TCRdb to 2020 to 2022). For the wider study: AZD1222 recipients with second doses at about 4 weeks or about 12 weeks were pooled, because spike-specific TCR depth and breadth did not differ between schedules. TCR sequencing covered 230 or so trial participants: 207 given two doses of AZD1222 and around 26 given two doses of MenACWY control vaccine. Enrollment into the trials was organized by age into subgroups of 18-55, 56-69 and 70-plus years, and those subgroups contained about 160, 30 and 59 TCR-sequenced participants, respectively.

The CDR3 regions of human TCRbeta chains were subjected to immunosequencing. In the original analysis: Repertoire TCRs were matched against a reference library of SARS-CoV-2-specific TCRs generated with the MIRA antigen-specificity platform. Breadth was defined as the fraction of unique TCRs that were SARS-CoV-2-associated, and depth was defined as the fraction of total T cells that were SARS-CoV-2-associated. Using the MIRA data, each spike-specific TCR was assigned both to the spike region to which the TCR was reactive and to a CD4 or CD8 class. Log10-transformed breadth and depth values were compared by one-way ANOVA with Sidak's multiple comparisons tests. TCRdb provides this immuneACCESS table in a form limited to in-frame rearrangements. Some clones are lacking; in checked studies, under half of them reflect an unresolved V gene, and why the rest are absent is not known. V, J and clone size derive from that table, while D and trimming were established from the DNA sequence. In all, the sample holds about 80,000 clones, and 75% to 90% of those were seen once. The top ten clones comprise about 22% of the sample.

What the work shows at the level of the full study, not this receptor alone: After two AZD1222 doses, both the breadth and the depth of spike-specific TCRs were significantly higher than at day 0 and than in MenACWY recipients. Epitopes outside the regions mutated in the B.1.351 and B.1.1.7 variants were reportedly recognized by nearly half of the unique spike-specific TCRs. Vaccine-associated CD4 TCRs spanned the whole spike protein, with dominant responses in regions 160-218 and 743-854. Most participants were white British and females outnumbered males, and the authors suggested that clonal diversity may have been underestimated. Because no day 14 peak-response samples were available, repertoires were characterized only after the peak T cell response. The 56-69-year group was small, and its depth increase did not reach significance, likely because of low power. Conclusions about previously exposed vaccinees are limited, since just 6 or 7 AZD1222 recipients were seropositive for SARS-CoV-2 at baseline.

On this clone itself: No antigen is known for it. Per-nucleotide qualities are absent, and no much larger clonotype sits a single base away.

This specimen's time point label, interpreted: baseline before first vaccination. The vaccinee samples were drawn from two UK trials, COV001 and COV002, one of which was a single-blind randomized controlled phase 2/3 trial testing AZD1222 (ChAdOx1 nCoV-19) in healthy adults. Trial participant PBMC samples were collected at day 0 and day 28 after the second dose for TCRbeta chain sequencing. The CDR3 starts with the cysteine, ends with the phenylalanine, and has 13 residues. Only the CDR3 part of the read is kept: 39 bases, read in frame from the first base. From a lookup of the germline V gene, CDR1 and CDR2 are KGHSH and LQKENI. Deletion took 3 bases off V and 2 bases off J, with a span of 7 bases between the germline ends.

The sequence is built from TRBV18 and TRBJ1-1, with the identity of the D gene unclear. This clonotype originated in an adult in good health. Here the sequenced sample was peripheral blood, taken on day 0 of AZD1222 vaccination. The nucleotide sequence reads as follows: TGTGCCAGCTCACCGAGTGAAAACACTGAAGCTTTCTTT. Translated, this is CASSPSENTEAFF.